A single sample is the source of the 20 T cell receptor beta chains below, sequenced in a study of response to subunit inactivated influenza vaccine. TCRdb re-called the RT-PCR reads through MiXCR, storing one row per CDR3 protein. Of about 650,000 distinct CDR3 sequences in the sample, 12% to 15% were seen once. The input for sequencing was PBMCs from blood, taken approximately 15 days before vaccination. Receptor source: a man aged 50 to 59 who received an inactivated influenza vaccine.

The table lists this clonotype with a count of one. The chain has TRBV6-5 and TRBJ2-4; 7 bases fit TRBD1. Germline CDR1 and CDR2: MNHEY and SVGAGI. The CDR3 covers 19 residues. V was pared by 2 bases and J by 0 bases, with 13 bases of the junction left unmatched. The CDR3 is CASSYGTEGLAIAKNIQYF. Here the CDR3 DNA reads TGTGCCAGCAGTTACGGGACAGAAGGCCTAGCCATAGCCAAAAACATTCAGTACTTC.

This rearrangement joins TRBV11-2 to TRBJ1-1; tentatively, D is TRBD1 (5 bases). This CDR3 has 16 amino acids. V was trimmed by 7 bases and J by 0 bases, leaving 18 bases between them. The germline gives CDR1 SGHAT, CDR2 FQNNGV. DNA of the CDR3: TGTGCCAGCACCAAGACCTCAGGGAGGATGAACACTGAAGCTTTCTTT. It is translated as CASTKTSGRMNTEAFF.

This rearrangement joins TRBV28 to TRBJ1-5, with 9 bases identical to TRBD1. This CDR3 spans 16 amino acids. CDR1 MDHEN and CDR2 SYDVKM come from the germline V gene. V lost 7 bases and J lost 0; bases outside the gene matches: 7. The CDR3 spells CASTTGQGYSNQPQHF. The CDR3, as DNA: TGTGCCAGCACCACTGGACAGGGGTATAGCAATCAGCCCCAGCATTTT. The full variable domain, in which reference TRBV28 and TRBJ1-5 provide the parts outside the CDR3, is DVKVTQSSRYLVKRTGEKVFLECVQDMDHENMFWYRQDPGLGLRLIYFSYDVKMKEKGDIPEGYSVSREKKERFSLILESASTNQTSMYLCASTTGQGYSNQPQHFGDGTRLSIL.

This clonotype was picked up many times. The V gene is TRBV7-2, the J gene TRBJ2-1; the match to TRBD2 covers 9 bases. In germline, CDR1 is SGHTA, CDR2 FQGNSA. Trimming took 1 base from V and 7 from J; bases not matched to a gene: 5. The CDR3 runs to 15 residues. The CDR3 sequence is CASSLGFSGGNEQFF. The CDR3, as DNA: TGTGCCAGCAGCTTAGGGTTTAGCGGGGGAAATGAGCAGTTCTTC.

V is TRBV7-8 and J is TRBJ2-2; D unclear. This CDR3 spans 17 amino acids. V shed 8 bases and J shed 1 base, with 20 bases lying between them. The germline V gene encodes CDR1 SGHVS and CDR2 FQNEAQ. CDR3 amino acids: CASVPWWATENTGELFF. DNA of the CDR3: TGTGCCAGCGTACCCTGGTGGGCGACGGAGAACACCGGGGAGCTGTTTTTT.

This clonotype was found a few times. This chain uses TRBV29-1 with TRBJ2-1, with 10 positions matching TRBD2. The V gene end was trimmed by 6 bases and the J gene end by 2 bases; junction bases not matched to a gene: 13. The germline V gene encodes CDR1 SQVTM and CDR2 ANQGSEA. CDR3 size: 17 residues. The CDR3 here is CSVPGLAGDGAYNEQFF. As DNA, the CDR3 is TGCAGCGTGCCCGGGCTAGCGGGAGACGGGGCCTACAATGAGCAGTTCTTC.

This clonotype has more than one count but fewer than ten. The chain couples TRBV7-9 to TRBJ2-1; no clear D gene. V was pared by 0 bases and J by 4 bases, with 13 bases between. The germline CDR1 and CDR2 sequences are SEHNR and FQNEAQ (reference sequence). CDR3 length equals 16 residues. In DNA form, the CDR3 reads TGTGCCAGCAGCTTAGCGATGGGCACCGGGTACAATGAGCAGTTCTTC. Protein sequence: CASSLAMGTGYNEQFF.

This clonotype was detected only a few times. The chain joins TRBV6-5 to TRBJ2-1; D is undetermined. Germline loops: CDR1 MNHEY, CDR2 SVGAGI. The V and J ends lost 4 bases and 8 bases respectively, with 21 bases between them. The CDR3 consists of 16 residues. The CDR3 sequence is CASSSRAARHIYEQFF. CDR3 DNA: TGTGCCAGCAGTTCTCGGGCCGCACGCCACATCTATGAGCAGTTCTTC.

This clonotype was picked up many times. The CDR3 reads CASSASSYNEQFF. For the CDR3, the DNA is TGCGCCAGCAGTGCTAGCTCCTACAATGAGCAGTTCTTC. The V gene is TRBV5-1, the J gene TRBJ2-1; D ambiguous. With 5 bases removed from V and 0 bases from J, the gap between germline ends came to 6 bases. CDR1 and CDR2 from the germline V gene are SGHRS and YFSETQ. The CDR3 consists of 13 residues.

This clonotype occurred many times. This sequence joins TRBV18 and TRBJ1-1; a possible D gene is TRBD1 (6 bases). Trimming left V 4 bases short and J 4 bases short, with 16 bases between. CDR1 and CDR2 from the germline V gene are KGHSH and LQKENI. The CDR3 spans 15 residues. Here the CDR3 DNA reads TGTGCCAGCTCACTCGGGACACCGGGGGCCACTGAAGCTTTCTTT. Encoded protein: CASSLGTPGATEAFF.

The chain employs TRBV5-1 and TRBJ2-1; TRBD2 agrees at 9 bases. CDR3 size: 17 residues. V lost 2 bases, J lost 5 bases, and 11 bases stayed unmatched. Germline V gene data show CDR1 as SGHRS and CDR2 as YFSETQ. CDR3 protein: CASSFTPSGIGNNEQFF. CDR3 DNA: TGCGCCAGCAGCTTTACCCCTAGCGGGATCGGAAACAATGAGCAGTTCTTC.

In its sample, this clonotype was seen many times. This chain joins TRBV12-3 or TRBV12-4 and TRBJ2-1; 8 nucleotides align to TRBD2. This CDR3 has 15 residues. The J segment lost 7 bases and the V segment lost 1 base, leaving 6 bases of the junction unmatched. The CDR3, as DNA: TGTGCCAGCAGTTTAGGCGGGAGGCCAGGTAATGAGCAGTTCTTC. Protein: CASSLGGRPGNEQFF.

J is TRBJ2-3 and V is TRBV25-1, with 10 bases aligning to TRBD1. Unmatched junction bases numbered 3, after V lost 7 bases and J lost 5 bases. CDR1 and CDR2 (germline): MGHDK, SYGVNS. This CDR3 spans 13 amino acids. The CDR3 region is CASTGQGRDTQYF. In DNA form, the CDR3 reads TGTGCCAGCACGGGACAGGGGAGAGATACGCAGTATTTT.

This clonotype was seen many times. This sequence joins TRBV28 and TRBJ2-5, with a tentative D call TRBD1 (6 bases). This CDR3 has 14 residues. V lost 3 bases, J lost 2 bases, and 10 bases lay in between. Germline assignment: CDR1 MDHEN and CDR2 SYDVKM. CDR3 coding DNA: TGTGCCAGCAGTTTTTTGGGACAACAAGAGACCCAGTACTTC. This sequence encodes CASSFLGQQETQYF.

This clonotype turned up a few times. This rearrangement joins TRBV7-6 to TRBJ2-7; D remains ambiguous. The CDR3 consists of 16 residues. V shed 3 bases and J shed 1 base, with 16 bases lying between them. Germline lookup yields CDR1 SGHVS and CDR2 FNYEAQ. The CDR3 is CASSFFSSGGSYEQYF. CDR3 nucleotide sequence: TGTGCCAGCAGCTTCTTCTCATCCGGCGGTTCCTACGAGCAGTACTTC.

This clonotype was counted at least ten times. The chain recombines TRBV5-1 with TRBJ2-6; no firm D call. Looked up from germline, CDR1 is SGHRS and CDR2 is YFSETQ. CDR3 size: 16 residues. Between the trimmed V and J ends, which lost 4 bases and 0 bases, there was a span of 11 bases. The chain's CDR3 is CASSMDAHSGANVLTF. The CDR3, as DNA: TGCGCCAGCAGCATGGACGCCCACTCTGGGGCCAACGTCCTGACTTTC.

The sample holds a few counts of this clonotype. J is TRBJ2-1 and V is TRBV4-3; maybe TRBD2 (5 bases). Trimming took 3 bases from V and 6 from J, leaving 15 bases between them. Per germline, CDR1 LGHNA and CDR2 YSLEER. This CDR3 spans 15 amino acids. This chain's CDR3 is CASSQRSVAFNEQFF. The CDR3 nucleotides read TGCGCCAGCAGCCAGCGCTCAGTAGCGTTCAATGAGCAGTTCTTC.

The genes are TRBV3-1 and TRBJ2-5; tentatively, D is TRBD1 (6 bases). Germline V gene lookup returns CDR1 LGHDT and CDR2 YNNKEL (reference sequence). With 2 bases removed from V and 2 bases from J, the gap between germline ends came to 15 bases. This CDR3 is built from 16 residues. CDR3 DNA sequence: TGTGCCAGCAGCCAACACGGGACATGGAAACAAGAGACCCAGTACTTC. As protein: CASSQHGTWKQETQYF.

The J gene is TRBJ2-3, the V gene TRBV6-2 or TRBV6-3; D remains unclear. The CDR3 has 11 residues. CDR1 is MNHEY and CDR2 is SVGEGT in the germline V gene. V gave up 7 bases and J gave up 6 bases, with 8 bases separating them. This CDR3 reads CASTKEDTQYF. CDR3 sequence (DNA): TGTGCCAGCACCAAGGAGGATACGCAGTATTTT.

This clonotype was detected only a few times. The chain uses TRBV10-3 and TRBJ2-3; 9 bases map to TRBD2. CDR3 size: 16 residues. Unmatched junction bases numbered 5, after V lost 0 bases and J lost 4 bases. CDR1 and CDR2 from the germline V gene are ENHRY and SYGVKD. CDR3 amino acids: CAISESRGLASDTQYF. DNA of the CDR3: TGTGCCATCAGTGAGTCTAGGGGACTAGCTTCAGATACGCAGTATTTT.